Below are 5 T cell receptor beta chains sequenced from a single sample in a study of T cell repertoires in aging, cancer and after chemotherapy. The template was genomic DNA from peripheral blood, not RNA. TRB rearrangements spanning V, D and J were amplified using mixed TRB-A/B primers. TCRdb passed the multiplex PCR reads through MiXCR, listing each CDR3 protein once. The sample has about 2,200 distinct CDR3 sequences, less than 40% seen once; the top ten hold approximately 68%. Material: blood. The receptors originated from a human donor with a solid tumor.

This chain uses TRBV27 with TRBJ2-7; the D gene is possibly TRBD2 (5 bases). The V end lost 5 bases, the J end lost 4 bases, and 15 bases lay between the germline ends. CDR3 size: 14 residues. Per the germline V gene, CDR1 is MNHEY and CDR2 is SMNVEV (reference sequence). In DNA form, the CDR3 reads TGTGCCAGCAGTAGATCGGGGTTTTCTTACGAGCAGTACTTC. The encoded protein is CASSRSGFSYEQYF.

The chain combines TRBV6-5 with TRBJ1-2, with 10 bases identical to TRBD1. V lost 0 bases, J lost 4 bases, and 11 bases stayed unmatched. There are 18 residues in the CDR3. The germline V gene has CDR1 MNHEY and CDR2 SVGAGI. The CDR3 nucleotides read TGTGCCAGCAGTTACTCACCGAGACAGGGGGCGCGGGGCTATGGCTACACCTTC. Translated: CASSYSPRQGARGYGYTF.

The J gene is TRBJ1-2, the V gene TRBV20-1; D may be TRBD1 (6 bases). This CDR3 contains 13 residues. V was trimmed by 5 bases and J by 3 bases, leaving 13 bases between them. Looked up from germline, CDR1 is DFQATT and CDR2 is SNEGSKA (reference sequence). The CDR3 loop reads CSAYTGTYYGYTF. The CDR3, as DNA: TGCAGTGCTTATACCGGGACATACTATGGCTACACCTTC.

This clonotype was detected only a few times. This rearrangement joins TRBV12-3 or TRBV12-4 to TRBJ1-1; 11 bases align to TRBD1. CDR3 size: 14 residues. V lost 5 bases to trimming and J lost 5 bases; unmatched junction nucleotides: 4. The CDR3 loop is CASSQDRGPTEAFF. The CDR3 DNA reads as TGTGCCAGCAGTCAGGACAGGGGGCCGACTGAAGCTTTCTTT.

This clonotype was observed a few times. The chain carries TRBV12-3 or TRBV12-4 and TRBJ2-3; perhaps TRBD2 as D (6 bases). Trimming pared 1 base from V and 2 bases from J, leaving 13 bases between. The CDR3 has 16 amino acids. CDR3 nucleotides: TGTGCCAGCAGTTTAGTGGGGGGTTTCTCCACAGATACGCAGTATTTT. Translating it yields CASSLVGGFSTDTQYF.